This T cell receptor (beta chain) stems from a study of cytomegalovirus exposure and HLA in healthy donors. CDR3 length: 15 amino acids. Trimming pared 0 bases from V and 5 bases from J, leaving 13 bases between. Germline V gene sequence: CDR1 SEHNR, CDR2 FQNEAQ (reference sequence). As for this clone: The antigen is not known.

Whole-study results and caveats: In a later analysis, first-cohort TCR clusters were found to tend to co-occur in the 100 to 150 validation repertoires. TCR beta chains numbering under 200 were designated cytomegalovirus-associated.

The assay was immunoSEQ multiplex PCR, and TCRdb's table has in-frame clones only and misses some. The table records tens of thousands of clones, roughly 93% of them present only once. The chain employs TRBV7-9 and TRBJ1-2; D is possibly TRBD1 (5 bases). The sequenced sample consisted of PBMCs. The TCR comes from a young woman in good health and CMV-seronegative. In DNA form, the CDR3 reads TGTGCCAGCAGCTTAGCAATCGCAGGGAATTATGGCTACACCTTC. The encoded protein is CASSLAIAGNYGYTF.